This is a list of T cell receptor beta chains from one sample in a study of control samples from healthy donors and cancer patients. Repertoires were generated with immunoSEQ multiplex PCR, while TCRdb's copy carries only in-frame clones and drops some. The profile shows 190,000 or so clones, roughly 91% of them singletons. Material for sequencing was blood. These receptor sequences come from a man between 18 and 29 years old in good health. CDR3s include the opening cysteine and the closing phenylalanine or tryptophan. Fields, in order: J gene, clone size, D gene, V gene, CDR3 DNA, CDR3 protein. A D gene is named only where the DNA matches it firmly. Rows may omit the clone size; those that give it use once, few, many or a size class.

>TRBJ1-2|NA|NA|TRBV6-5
TGTGCCAGCAGGGGGGGGGACGGGGCGGCCTATGGCTACACCTTC
CASRGGDGAAYGYTF
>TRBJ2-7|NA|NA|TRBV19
TGTGCCAGTAGTATGTCAGGGCCCTACGAGCAGTACTTC
CASSMSGPYEQYF
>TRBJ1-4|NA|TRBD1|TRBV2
TGTGCCAGCAGTGGTACGACAGGGCGGGATGAAAAACTGTTTTTT
CASSGTTGRDEKLFF
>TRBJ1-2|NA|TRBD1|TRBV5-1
TGCGCCAGCAGCGTCGGGGAGGGGGCGTTATTGAGGGATGGCTACACCTTC
CASSVGEGALLRDGYTF
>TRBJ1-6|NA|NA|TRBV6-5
TGTGCCAGCAGTAAACAGGGTGAGAATTCACCCCTCCACTTT
CASSKQGENSPLHF
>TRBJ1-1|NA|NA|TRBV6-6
TGTGCCAGCAGAGGGGAACAGATGAACACTGAAGCTTTCTTT
CASRGEQMNTEAFF
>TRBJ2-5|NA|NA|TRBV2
TGTGCCAGCAGTGAAGACCCGGTCAAGGAGACCCAGTACTTC
CASSEDPVKETQYF
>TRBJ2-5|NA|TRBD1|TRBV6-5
TGTGCCAGGGGGTACAGGACAGGGGAAGAGACCCAGTACTTC
CARGYRTGEETQYF
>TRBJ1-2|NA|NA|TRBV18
TGTGCCAGCTCACCACGGGACACCCGGACGCACTATGGCTACACCTTC
CASSPRDTRTHYGYTF
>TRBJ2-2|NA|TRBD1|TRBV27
TGTGCCAGCAGTTCCCTCGGACAGGGTGTTTACACCGGGGAGCTGTTTTTT
CASSSLGQGVYTGELFF
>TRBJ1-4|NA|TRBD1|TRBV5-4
TGTGCCAGCAGCCCCGACAGGGGAGCTAATGAAAAACTGTTTTTT
CASSPDRGANEKLFF
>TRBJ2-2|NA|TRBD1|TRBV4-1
TGCGCCAGCAGCCTAAACCTTGACAGGGTGGGGACCGGGGAGCTGTTTTTT
CASSLNLDRVGTGELFF
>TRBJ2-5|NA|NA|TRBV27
TGTGCCAGCAGTTTGGCAGGGAGAGAGACCCAGTACTTC
CASSLAGRETQYF
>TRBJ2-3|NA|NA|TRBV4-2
TGTGCCAGCAGCCTTCCTAACTCCGGGGGCACAGATACGCAGTATTTT
CASSLPNSGGTDTQYF
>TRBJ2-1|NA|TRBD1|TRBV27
TGTGCCAGCAGGATCCCGGGACAGGGAGGCTTTAAGCAGTTCTTC
CASRIPGQGGFKQFF
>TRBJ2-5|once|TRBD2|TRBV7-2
TGTGCCAGCAGCTTAGGGTCTAGCGGGGGCCAAGAGACCCAGTACTTC
CASSLGSSGGQETQYF
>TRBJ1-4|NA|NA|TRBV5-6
TGTGCCAGCAGCTTGGGCTTCGTTGGTGAAAAACTGTTTTTT
CASSLGFVGEKLFF
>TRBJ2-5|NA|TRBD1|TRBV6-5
TGTGCCAGCGGGACAGGGGGGAACCAAGAGACCCAGTACTTC
CASGTGGNQETQYF
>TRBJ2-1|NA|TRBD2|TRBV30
TGTGCCTGGGGACTAGCGGGGGGGAATGAGCAGTTCTTC
CAWGLAGGNEQFF
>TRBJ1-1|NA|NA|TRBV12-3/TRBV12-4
TGTGCCAGCACCTGGGGGGGTACTGAAGCTTTCTTT
CASTWGGTEAFF
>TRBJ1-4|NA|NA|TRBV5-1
TGCGCCAGCAGCTCGGCCGGGGCCATTAATGAAAAACTGTTTTTT
CASSSAGAINEKLFF
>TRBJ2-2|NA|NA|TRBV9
TGTGCCAGCAGCGTAAGCTCCACCGGGGAGCTGTTTTTT
CASSVSSTGELFF
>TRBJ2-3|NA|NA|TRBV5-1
TGCGCCAGCAGCTCGACTGCTTTGAGGGATACGCAGTATTTT
CASSSTALRDTQYF